The present T cell receptor beta chain was sequenced within a study of blood T cell repertoires in COVID-19. Looking at the study overall: Sites in the United States, Italy and Spain provided acute and convalescent COVID-19 samples.

This clone has only one observation. As processed by the authors: Estimates of nucleated cell counts were drawn from the amplification of reference gene primers. Some clones are missing from TCRdb's copy, which holds only in-frame ones; the method was immunoSEQ multiplex PCR. V and J calls plus clone size are reproduced from that table; the DNA served to infer D and trimming. The sample gives some 140,000 clones, roughly nine tenths of which show up once; less than 0.6% is in the top ten. The CDR3 contains 15 residues. Trimming cost V 5 bases and J 6 bases, with 17 bases left between them. The germline V gene encodes CDR1 MDHEN and CDR2 SYDVKM.

The rearrangement links TRBV28 to TRBJ2-1; D ambiguous. What was sequenced was peripheral blood. The origin of this receptor is a man aged 45-65 years with acute or convalescent COVID-19. CDR3 sequence: CASSGMELALNEQFF. The CDR3 nucleotides read TGTGCCAGCAGTGGAATGGAGTTAGCCCTCAATGAGCAGTTCTTC.